The 21 T cell receptor beta chains below were found in one sample sequenced in a study of CD8 T cells in ankylosing spondylitis. Whole-study findings and limits: One TCR beta motif, made up of roughly 8 highly homologous variants, appeared characteristic of ankylosing spondylitis blood.

MiXCR, applied by TCRdb to the 5' RACE reads, yields one record per CDR3 protein. The profile shows roughly 700,000 distinct CDR3 sequences, around 20% of them singletons. Their antigens are not known. Input material: blood, either unsorted or a sorted T cell fraction (not recorded which). These TCRs come from a male donor with ankylosing spondylitis.

The rearrangement uses TRBV29-1 and TRBJ1-4; 9 bases line up with TRBD1. J was trimmed by 7 bases and V by 5 bases; bases with no gene match: 8. CDR1 SQVTM and CDR2 ANQGSEA come from the germline V gene. CDR3 length: 14 amino acids. The CDR3 loop reads CSVLLQGAIEKLFF. The CDR3 DNA reads as TGCAGCGTTCTCCTACAGGGGGCCATTGAAAAACTGTTTTTT.

A few counts support this clonotype. This rearrangement joins TRBV29-1 to TRBJ1-1, with a possible D match to TRBD1 (5 bases). Trimming shortened V by 6 bases and J by 4 bases, and 9 bases separated the two germline ends. The CDR3 consists of 11 residues. The germline V gene has CDR1 SQVTM and CDR2 ANQGSEA. The CDR3 bases are TGCAGCGTGGTCAGGGTCACTGAAGCTTTCTTT. Translation gives CSVVRVTEAFF.

Many counts were recorded for this clonotype. The chain uses TRBV7-9 and TRBJ2-2; a weak D match, TRBD2 (5 bases). There are 15 residues in the CDR3. The germline V and J ends were trimmed by 4 bases and 0 bases, with 9 bases remaining between them. Germline assignment: CDR1 SEHNR and CDR2 FQNEAQ (reference sequence). The DNA for the CDR3 is TGTGCCAGCAGCTCATCCGGGACGAACACCGGGGAGCTGTTTTTT. Protein sequence: CASSSSGTNTGELFF.

V usage is TRBV28 and J usage is TRBJ1-4; 9 nucleotides agree with TRBD1. Per germline, CDR1 MDHEN and CDR2 SYDVKM. CDR3 size: 14 residues. V was pared by 6 bases and J by 8 bases, with 7 bases of the junction left unmatched. CDR3 DNA: TGTGCCAGCAGACCGGGACAGGGTGGCGAAAAACTGTTTTTT. Translated, it gives CASRPGQGGEKLFF.

This sequence joins TRBV5-1 and TRBJ1-3; D is perhaps TRBD1 (6 bases). Per the germline V gene, CDR1 is SGHRS and CDR2 is YFSETQ. The CDR3 has 15 amino acids. Trimming shortened V by 4 bases and J by 4 bases, and 15 bases separated the two germline ends. The CDR3: CASSEGRTAGNTIYF. Here the CDR3 DNA reads TGCGCCAGCAGCGAGGGGCGGACAGCAGGAAACACCATATATTTT.

The sample holds a few counts of this clonotype. This chain connects TRBV5-1 to TRBJ1-2; D unresolved. The germline gives CDR1 SGHRS, CDR2 YFSETQ. V lost 2 bases, J lost 2 bases, and 7 bases lay in between. This CDR3 contains 13 residues. CDR3 DNA: TGCGCCAGCAGCTTAGACACAAACTATGGCTACACCTTC. It yields the protein CASSLDTNYGYTF.

V is TRBV7-2 and J is TRBJ2-7; possibly TRBD1 or TRBD2 for D (5 bases each). This CDR3 spans 15 amino acids. Germline values: CDR1 SGHTA, CDR2 FQGNSA. Trimming removed 4 bases from V and 2 bases from J, with 15 bases in between. The CDR3 sequence is CASSYHGTGTYEQYF. The CDR3 DNA is TGTGCCAGCAGCTATCACGGGACGGGGACCTACGAGCAGTACTTC.

This clonotype was counted many times. This CDR3 reads CSAREGVDEKLFF. The CDR3 DNA reads TGCAGTGCTAGAGAGGGGGTCGATGAAAAACTGTTTTTT. This chain joins TRBV20-1 and TRBJ1-4, with a weak D call TRBD1 (5 bases). Trimming stripped 0 bases from V and 6 bases from J, with 8 bases between. CDR1 and CDR2 (germline): DFQATT, SNEGSKA (reference sequence). CDR3 length: 13 residues.

This clonotype was seen repeatedly, ten times or more. The chain employs TRBV12-3 or TRBV12-4 and TRBJ2-1; 11 bases align to TRBD2. The ends lost 4 bases at V and 5 bases at J; junction bases unmatched: 4. The CDR3 has 15 residues. CDR3 protein: CASSSTSGIHNEQFF. The CDR3 nucleotides read TGTGCCAGCAGTTCGACTAGCGGGATCCACAATGAGCAGTTCTTC.

The chain has TRBV20-1 and TRBJ1-3; the D is unclear. This CDR3 spans 16 amino acids. Germline-derived CDR1 and CDR2 are DFQATT and SNEGSKA (reference sequence). V was shortened by 0 bases and J by 0 bases, with 12 bases between the two germline ends. CDR3 amino acids: CSARDLKSASGNTIYF. The DNA for the CDR3 is TGCAGTGCTAGAGATCTCAAGAGCGCCTCTGGAAACACCATATATTTT.

The chain joins TRBV30 to TRBJ2-7; D might be TRBD1 (6 bases). V shed 4 bases and J shed 1 base, with 14 bases lying between them. Germline CDR1 and CDR2: GTSNPN and SVGIG (reference sequence). This CDR3 comprises 14 residues. For the CDR3, the DNA is TGTGCCTGGACGACAGGTTTTGAATCCTACGAGCAGTACTTC. It encodes CAWTTGFESYEQYF. The full variable domain, with the rest looked up from reference TRBV30 and TRBJ2-7, is SQTIHQWPATLVQPVGSPLSLECTVEGTSNPNLYWYRQAAGRGLQLLFYSVGIGQISSEVPQNLSASRPQDRQFILSSKKLLLSDSGFYLCAWTTGFESYEQYFGPGTRLTVT.

This clonotype has a count of ten or more. The chain joins TRBV27 to TRBJ2-7; D is uncertain. Germline V gene lookup returns CDR1 MNHEY and CDR2 SMNVEV (reference sequence). The CDR3 has 11 amino acids. Trimming left V 4 bases short and J 6 bases short, with 7 bases between. CDR3 amino acids: CASSSTFEQYF. CDR3 sequence (DNA): TGTGCCAGCAGTTCCACTTTCGAGCAGTACTTC.

A single count supports this clonotype. The chain employs TRBV11-1 and TRBJ2-7; TRBD2 aligns across 13 bases. V trimming: 5 bases; J trimming: 2 bases; junction bases outside the gene matches: 15. The CDR3 runs to 19 residues. Germline V gene data show CDR1 as SGHAT and CDR2 as FQDESV (reference sequence). This chain's CDR3 is CASSTSGGLAGVVTYEQYF. DNA for the CDR3: TGTGCCAGCAGCACGTCCGGAGGACTAGCGGGAGTTGTTACCTACGAGCAGTACTTC.

The rearrangement links TRBV29-1 to TRBJ1-2, with D tentatively TRBD1 (6 bases). This CDR3 is 13 amino acids long. CDR1 is SQVTM and CDR2 is ANQGSEA in the germline V gene. V dropped 3 bases and J dropped 3 bases, with 11 bases sitting between them. CDR3 loop: CSVDLDSHYGYTF. The CDR3 nucleotides read TGCAGCGTTGATCTGGACAGCCACTATGGCTACACCTTC. The full variable domain, completed using reference TRBV29-1 and TRBJ1-2, is SAVISQKPSRDICQRGTSLTIQCQVDSQVTMMFWYRQQPGQSLTLIATANQGSEATYESGFVIDKFPISRPNLTFSTLTVSNMSPEDSSIYLCSVDLDSHYGYTFGSGTRLTVV.

The chain combines TRBV5-1 with TRBJ2-5; 14 positions match TRBD2. This CDR3 is built from 18 residues. After removal of 4 bases from V and 1 base from J, the junction contained 9 bases not matched to a gene. The germline V gene encodes CDR1 SGHRS and CDR2 YFSETQ. This CDR3 is CASSDGTSGSIVQETQYF. The CDR3 DNA is TGCGCCAGCAGCGATGGGACTAGCGGGAGTATCGTCCAAGAGACCCAGTACTTC.

The chain links TRBV5-1 to TRBJ1-5, with D possibly TRBD1 on 5 matching bases. The germline gives CDR1 SGHRS, CDR2 YFSETQ. The V and J ends lost 0 bases and 3 bases respectively, with 31 bases between them. The CDR3 spans 22 residues. The CDR3 coding sequence is TGCGCCAGCAGCTTGGGACCTCAGGGCTCTGACCCACCCAGGGAACCCAATCAGCCCCAGCATTTT. It codes for CASSLGPQGSDPPREPNQPQHF.

As for this clonotype: One junction end disagrees with the germline gene, perhaps due to a read error. The chain employs TRBV7-7 and TRBJ2-7; a weak D match, TRBD1 (6 bases). Germline V CDR1 and CDR2: SSHAT, FNYEAQ (reference sequence). This CDR3 contains 18 residues. CDR3 sequence reads: CASSSSAGPGRGIYEQYF. The CDR3 DNA reads TGTGCTAGCAGCTCGTCCGCCGGCCCAGGCAGGGGCATCTACGAGCAGTACTTC.

This clonotype appeared a few times. The V gene is TRBV4-2, the J gene TRBJ2-3, with 10 bases fitting TRBD2. V was clipped by 1 base and J by 4 bases; unmatched bases: 5. This CDR3 is 16 amino acids long. The V gene's germline CDR1 is LGHNA and CDR2 YNFKEQ. In DNA, the CDR3 is TGTGCCAGCAGCCAAGCGGAGCGGGGGGGCGCAGATACGCAGTATTTT. Protein sequence: CASSQAERGGADTQYF.

This clonotype was observed a handful of times. The chain carries TRBV2 and TRBJ2-2; 7 nucleotides align to TRBD1. CDR1 and CDR2 from the germline V gene are SNHLY and FYNNEI. V was pared by 0 bases and J by 4 bases, with 8 bases of the junction left unmatched. The CDR3 totals 17 residues. In DNA form, the CDR3 reads TGTGCCAGCAGTGAAGCCCCGGGACAGAGGGTCACCGGGGAGCTGTTTTTT. Its protein is CASSEAPGQRVTGELFF.

The V call is TRBV20-1, the J call TRBJ2-7; D gene unclear. CDR1 is DFQATT, CDR2 SNEGSKA, per germline (reference sequence). Trimming took 3 bases from V and 2 from J, leaving 11 bases between them. CDR3 length equals 13 residues. The CDR3 DNA reads TGCAGTGCTAGTCGACCACCGACCTACGAGCAGTACTTC. This sequence encodes CSASRPPTYEQYF.

This chain links TRBV5-1 with TRBJ1-3; D not certain. Germline CDR1 is SGHRS and CDR2 is YFSETQ. The CDR3 has 13 amino acids. Trimming pared 0 bases from V and 7 bases from J, leaving 8 bases between. The CDR3 DNA sequence: TGCGCCAGCAGCTTGGGGGCAGAGAACACCATATATTTT. Translated: CASSLGAENTIYF.